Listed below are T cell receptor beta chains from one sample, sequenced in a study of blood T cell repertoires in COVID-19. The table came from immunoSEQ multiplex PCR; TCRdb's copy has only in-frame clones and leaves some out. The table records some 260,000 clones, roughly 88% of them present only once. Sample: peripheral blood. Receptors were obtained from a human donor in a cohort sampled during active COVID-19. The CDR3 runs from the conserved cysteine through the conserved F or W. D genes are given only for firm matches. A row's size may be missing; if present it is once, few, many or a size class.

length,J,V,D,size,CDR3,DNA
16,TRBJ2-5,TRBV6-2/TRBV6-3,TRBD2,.,CASSLSSSGSWETQYF,TGTGCCAGCAGTTTATCCTCTAGCGGGAGCTGGGAGACCCAGTACTTC
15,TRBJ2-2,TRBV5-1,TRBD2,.,CASSLGLAGTGELFF,TGCGCCAGCAGCCTAGGACTAGCGGGCACCGGGGAGCTGTTTTTT
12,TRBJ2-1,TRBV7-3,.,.,CASSFDGQEEFF,TGTGCCAGCAGCTTTGATGGGCAGGAGGAGTTCTTC
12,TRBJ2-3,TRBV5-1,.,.,CASSLTTDTQYF,TGCGCCAGCAGCCTAACCACAGATACGCAGTATTTT
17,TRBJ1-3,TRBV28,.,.,CASSFLLVWGAGNTIYF,TGTGCCAGCAGTTTTTTATTAGTGTGGGGGGCTGGAAACACCATATATTTT
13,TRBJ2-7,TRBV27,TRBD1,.,CASTRQGSYEQYF,TGTGCCAGCACTCGACAGGGTTCCTACGAGCAGTACTTC
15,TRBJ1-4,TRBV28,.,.,CASSSAGTSWEKLFF,TGTGCCAGCAGTTCCGCAGGAACGTCTTGGGAAAAACTGTTTTTT
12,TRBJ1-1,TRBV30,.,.,CAWRGQNTEAFF,TGTGCCTGGAGGGGGCAGAACACTGAAGCTTTCTTT
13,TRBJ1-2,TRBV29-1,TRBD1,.,CSAGTGPNYGYTF,TGCAGCGCCGGGACAGGCCCTAACTATGGCTACACCTTC
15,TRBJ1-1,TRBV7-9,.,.,CASSPLTGTLTEAFF,TGTGCCAGCAGCCCGTTGACAGGTACGTTGACTGAAGCTTTCTTT
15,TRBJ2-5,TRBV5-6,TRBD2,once,CASSSRLAGGETQYF,TGTGCCAGCAGCTCTCGACTAGCGGGGGGAGAGACCCAGTACTTC
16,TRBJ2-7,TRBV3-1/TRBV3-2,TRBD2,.,CASSHPGTSVPYEQYF,TGTGCCAGCAGCCACCCCGGGACTAGCGTCCCCTACGAGCAGTACTTC
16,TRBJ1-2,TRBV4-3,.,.,CASSQEGHSVGYGYTF,TGCGCCAGCAGCCAAGAAGGACACTCGGTGGGCTATGGCTACACCTTC
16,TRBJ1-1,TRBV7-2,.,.,CASSPSPGMGSTEAFF,TGTGCCAGCAGCCCCAGCCCAGGTATGGGGAGCACTGAAGCTTTCTTT
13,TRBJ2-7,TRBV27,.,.,CASSSGTLYEQYF,TGTGCCAGCAGTTCGGGGACACTCTACGAGCAGTACTTC
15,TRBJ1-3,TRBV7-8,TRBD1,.,CASSAYRGLGNTIYF,TGTGCCAGCAGCGCATACAGGGGTCTGGGAAACACCATATATTTT
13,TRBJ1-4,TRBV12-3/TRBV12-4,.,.,CASGQQGHEKLFF,TGTGCCAGCGGCCAACAGGGCCACGAAAAACTGTTTTTT
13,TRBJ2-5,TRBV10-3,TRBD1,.,CAMGQGMAETQYF,TGTGCCATGGGACAGGGGATGGCAGAGACCCAGTACTTC
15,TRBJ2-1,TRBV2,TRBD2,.,CASSDGLAGVNEQFF,TGTGCCAGCAGTGACGGCCTAGCGGGAGTAAATGAGCAGTTCTTC
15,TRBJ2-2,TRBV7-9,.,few,CASSLDAPGAGELFF,TGTGCCAGCAGCTTAGATGCTCCGGGAGCCGGGGAGCTGTTTTTT
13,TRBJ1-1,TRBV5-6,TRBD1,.,CASKGGGGQEAFF,TGTGCCAGCAAAGGAGGGGGCGGACAGGAAGCTTTCTTT
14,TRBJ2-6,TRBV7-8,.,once,CASSLGQGANVLTF,TGTGCCAGCAGCTTAGGGCAGGGGGCCAACGTCCTGACTTTC
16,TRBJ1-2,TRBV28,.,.,CASSSFAERIGYGYTF,TGTGCCAGCAGTTCTTTCGCGGAGCGAATCGGCTATGGCTACACCTTC
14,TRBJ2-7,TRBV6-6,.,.,CASSYETGRYEQYF,TGTGCCAGCAGTTATGAAACAGGGCGGTACGAGCAGTACTTC
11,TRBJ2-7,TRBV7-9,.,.,CASSLDWEQYF,TGTGCCAGCAGCTTAGACTGGGAGCAGTACTTC
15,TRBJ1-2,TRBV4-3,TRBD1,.,CASSQVSGGGYGYTF,TGCGCCAGCAGCCAAGTTTCAGGGGGTGGGTATGGCTACACCTTC
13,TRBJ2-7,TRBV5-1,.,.,CASSFGGGNEQYF,TGCGCCAGCAGCTTCGGAGGGGGCAACGAGCAGTACTTC
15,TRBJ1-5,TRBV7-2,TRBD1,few,CASSPRGLDAQPQHF,TGTGCCAGCAGCCCCAGGGGGCTGGACGCTCAGCCCCAGCATTTT
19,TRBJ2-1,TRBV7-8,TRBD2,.,CASNQPGLAGLSSYNEQFF,TGTGCCAGCAACCAACCGGGACTAGCGGGCCTAAGCTCCTACAATGAGCAGTTCTTC
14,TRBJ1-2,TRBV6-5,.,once,CASSYSSGSDGYTF,TGTGCCAGCAGTTACTCTTCCGGGAGCGATGGCTACACCTTC
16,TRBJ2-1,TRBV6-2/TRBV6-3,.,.,CASSYSREVPSNEQFF,TGTGCCAGCAGTTACTCGAGGGAGGTTCCGAGCAATGAGCAGTTCTTC
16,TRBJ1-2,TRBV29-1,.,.,CSVVSSTLPGGRGYTF,TGCAGCGTTGTATCCTCTACACTCCCGGGGGGCCGTGGCTACACCTTC
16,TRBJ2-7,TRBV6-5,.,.,CASSYSRRGPAYEQYF,TGTGCCAGCAGTTACTCGAGGAGGGGGCCCGCCTACGAGCAGTACTTC
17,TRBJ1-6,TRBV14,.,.,CASSQEVRGYRNSPLHF,TGTGCCAGCAGCCAAGAGGTTAGAGGGTATCGTAATTCACCCCTCCACTTT
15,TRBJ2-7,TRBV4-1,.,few,CASSQDGASDYEQYF,TGCGCCAGCAGCCAAGATGGGGCTAGCGACTACGAGCAGTACTTC
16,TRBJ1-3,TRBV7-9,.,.,CASSASNRTTRNTIYF,TGTGCCAGCAGCGCCTCAAATAGAACTACTAGAAACACCATATATTTT
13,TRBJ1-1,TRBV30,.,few,CAWSVQAQTEAFF,TGTGCCTGGAGTGTACAGGCCCAAACTGAAGCTTTCTTT
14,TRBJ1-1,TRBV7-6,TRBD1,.,CASSRGQAYTEAFF,TGTGCCAGCAGCCGCGGACAGGCCTACACTGAAGCTTTCTTT
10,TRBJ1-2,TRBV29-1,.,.,CSAEKTGYTF,TGCAGCGCCGAGAAAACTGGCTACACCTTC
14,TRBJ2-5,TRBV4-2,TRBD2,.,CASSSGGFRETQYF,TGTGCCAGCAGCTCGGGAGGGTTTCGAGAGACCCAGTACTTC
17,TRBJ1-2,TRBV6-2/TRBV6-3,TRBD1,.,CASSYSPGGQGGYGYTF,TGTGCCAGCAGTTACTCACCCGGTGGACAGGGCGGCTATGGCTACACCTTC
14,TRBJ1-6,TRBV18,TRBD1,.,CASSLQGRDSPLHF,TGTGCCAGCTCACTACAGGGGCGGGATTCACCCCTCCACTTT
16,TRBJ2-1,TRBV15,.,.,CATSRDSGSSYNEQFF,TGTGCCACCAGCAGAGATAGCGGAAGCTCCTACAATGAGCAGTTCTTC
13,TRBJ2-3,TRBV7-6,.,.,CASSSEGSDTQYF,TGTGCCAGCAGCTCGGAGGGGTCAGATACGCAGTATTTT
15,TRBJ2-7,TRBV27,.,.,CASSLRAQGKYEQYF,TGTGCCAGCAGTTTAAGGGCTCAGGGGAAGTACGAGCAGTACTTC
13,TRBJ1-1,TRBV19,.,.,CASSQQGITEAFF,TGTGCCAGTAGCCAACAGGGTATCACTGAAGCTTTCTTT
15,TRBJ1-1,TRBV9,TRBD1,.,CASSRWTGESGEAFF,TGTGCCAGCAGCCGATGGACAGGGGAGTCAGGTGAAGCTTTCTTT
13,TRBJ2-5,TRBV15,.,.,CATSRSRGETQYF,TGTGCCACCAGCAGGTCCCGGGGAGAGACCCAGTACTTC
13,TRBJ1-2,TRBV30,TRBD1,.,CAWSKGANYGYTF,TGTGCCTGGAGTAAGGGGGCGAACTATGGCTACACCTTC